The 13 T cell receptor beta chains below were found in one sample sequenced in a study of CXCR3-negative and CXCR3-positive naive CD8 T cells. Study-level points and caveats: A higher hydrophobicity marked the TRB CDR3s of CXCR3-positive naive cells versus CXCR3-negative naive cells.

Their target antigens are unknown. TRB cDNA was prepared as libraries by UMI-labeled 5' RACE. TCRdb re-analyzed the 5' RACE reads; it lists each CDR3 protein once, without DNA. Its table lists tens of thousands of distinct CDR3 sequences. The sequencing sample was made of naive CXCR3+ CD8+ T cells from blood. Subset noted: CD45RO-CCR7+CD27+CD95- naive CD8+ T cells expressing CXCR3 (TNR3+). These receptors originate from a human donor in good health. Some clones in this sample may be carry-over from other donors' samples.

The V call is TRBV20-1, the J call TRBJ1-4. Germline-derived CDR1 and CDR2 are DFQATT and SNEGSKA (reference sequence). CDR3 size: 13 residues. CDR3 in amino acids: CSAVRRSNEKLFF.

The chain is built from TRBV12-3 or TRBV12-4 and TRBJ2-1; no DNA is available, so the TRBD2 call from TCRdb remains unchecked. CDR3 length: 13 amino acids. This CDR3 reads CASSLRRAHEQFF.

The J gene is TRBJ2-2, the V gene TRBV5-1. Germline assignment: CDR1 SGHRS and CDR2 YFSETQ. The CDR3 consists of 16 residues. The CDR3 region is CASSLDRSANTGELFF.

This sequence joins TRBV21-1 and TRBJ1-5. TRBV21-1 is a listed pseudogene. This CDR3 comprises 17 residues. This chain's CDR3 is CASSKPGFSMSNQPQHF.

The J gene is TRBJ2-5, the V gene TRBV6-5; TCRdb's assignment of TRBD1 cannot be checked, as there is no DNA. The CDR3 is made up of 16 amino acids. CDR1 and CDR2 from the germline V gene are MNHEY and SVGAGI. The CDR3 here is CASSYSRGTHEWTQYF.

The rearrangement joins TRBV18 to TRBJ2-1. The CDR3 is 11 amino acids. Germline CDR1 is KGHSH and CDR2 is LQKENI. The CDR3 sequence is CASSPGGEQFF.

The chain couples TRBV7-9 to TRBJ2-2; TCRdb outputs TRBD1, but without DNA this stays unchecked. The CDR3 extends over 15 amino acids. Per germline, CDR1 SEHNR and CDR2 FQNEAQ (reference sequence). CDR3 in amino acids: CASSSGQRNTGELFF. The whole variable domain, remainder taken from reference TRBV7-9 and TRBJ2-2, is DTGVSQNPRHKITKRGQNVTFRCDPISEHNRLYWYRQTLGQGPEFLTYFQNEAQLEKSRLLSDRFSAERPKGSFSTLEIQRTEQGDSAMYLCASSSGQRNTGELFFGEGSRLTVL.

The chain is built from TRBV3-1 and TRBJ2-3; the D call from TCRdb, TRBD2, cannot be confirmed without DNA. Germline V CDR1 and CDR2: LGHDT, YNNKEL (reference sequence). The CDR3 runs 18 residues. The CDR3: CASSQDFLAGGGTDTQYF.

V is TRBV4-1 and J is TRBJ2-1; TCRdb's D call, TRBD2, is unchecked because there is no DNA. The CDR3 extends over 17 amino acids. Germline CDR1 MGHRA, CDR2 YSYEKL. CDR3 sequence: CASSPLETSGIWNEQFF.

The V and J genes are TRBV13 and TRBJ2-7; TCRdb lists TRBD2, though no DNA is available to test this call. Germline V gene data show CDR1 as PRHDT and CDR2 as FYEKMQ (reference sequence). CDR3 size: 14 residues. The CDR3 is CASSPEGSSYEQYF.

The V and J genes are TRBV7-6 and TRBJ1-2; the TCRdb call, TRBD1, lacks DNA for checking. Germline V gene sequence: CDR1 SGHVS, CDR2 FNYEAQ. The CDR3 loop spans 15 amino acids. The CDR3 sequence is CASSPYPGSSYGYTF.

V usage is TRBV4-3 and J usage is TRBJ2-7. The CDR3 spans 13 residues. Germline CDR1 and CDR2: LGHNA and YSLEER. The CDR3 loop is CASSPAIGYEQYF.

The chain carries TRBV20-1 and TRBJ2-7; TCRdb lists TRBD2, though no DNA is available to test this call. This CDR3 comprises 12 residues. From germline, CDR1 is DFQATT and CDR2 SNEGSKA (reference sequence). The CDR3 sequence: CSASGPSYEQYF.